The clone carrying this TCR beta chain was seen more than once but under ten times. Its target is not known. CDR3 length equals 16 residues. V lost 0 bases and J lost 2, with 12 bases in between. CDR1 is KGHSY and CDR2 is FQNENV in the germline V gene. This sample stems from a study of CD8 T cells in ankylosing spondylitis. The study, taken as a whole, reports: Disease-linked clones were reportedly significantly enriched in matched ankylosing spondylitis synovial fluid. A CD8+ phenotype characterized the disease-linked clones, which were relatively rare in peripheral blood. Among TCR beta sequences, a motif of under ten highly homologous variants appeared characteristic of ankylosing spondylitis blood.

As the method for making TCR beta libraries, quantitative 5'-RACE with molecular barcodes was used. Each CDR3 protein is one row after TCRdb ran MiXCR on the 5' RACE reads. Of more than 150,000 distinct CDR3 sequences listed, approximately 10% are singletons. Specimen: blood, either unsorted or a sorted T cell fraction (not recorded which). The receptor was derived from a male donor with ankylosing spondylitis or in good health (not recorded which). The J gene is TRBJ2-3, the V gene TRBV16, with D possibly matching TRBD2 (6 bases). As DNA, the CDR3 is TGTGCCAGCAGCCAATCGGGGCGGGGATCCACAGATACGCAGTATTTT. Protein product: CASSQSGRGSTDTQYF.